The 6 T cell receptor beta chains in this list originate from one sample, sequenced in a study of control samples from healthy donors and cancer patients. This table comes from immunoSEQ multiplex PCR, and its TCRdb copy is limited to in-frame clones, with some not included. The sample includes 150,000 or so clones, approximately 94% of them seen just once. Sequences were obtained from blood. These receptors originate from a man between 18 and 35 years old in good health.

This clone was found a few times. J is TRBJ1-2 and V is TRBV3-1 (or the pseudogene TRBV3-2); D is undetermined. CDR3 size: 12 residues. Germline V CDR1 and CDR2: LGHDT, YNNKEL (reference sequence). V was shortened by 1 base and J by 4 bases, with 4 bases between the two germline ends. CDR3 nucleotides: TGTGCCAGCAGCCAAGGGGCCTATGGCTACACCTTC. This gives the protein CASSQGAYGYTF.

The chain couples TRBV6-4 to TRBJ1-1; 9 bases agree with TRBD1. The CDR3 is 15 amino acids. V shed 7 bases, J shed 0 bases, and the junction held 6 bases outside the gene matches. Looked up from germline, CDR1 is MRHNA and CDR2 is SNTAGT. DNA of the CDR3: TGTGCCAGCAAACCGGGACAGGGCTTGAACACTGAAGCTTTCTTT. It codes for CASKPGQGLNTEAFF.

The J gene is TRBJ2-7, the V gene TRBV11-2, with D unresolved. V was pared by 2 bases and J by 6 bases, with 8 bases between. This CDR3 is 12 amino acids long. Germline V CDR1 and CDR2: SGHAT, FQNNGV. The CDR3 reads CASSLSLAEQYF. Here the CDR3 DNA reads TGTGCCAGCAGCTTAAGTCTCGCCGAGCAGTACTTC. The variable domain in full, completed from reference TRBV11-2 and TRBJ2-7, reads EAGVAQSPRYKIIEKRQSVAFWCNPISGHATLYWYQQILGQGPKLLIQFQNNGVVDDSQLPKDRFSAERLKGVDSTLKIQPAKLEDSAVYLCASSLSLAEQYFGPGTRLTVT.

The rearrangement uses TRBV21-1 and TRBJ2-4; the listed D gene, TRBD2, was not tested against the DNA. TRBV21-1 counts as a pseudogene. The CDR3 runs to 17 residues. CDR3 bases: TGTGCCAGCAGGGGACTAGCGGGAATCGTAGCCAAAAACATTCAGTACTTC. Protein: CASRGLAGIVAKNIQYF.

The J gene is TRBJ2-2, the V gene TRBV29-1; D is ambiguous. Trimming took off 4 bases at V and 3 bases at J, with 6 bases between the two ends. The CDR3 length is 12 residues. Germline V CDR1 and CDR2: SQVTM, ANQGSEA. DNA of the CDR3: TGCAGCGTTGTACAGCACACCGGGGAGCTGTTTTTT. It specifies CSVVQHTGELFF.

The genes are TRBV4-1 and TRBJ1-4; D remains ambiguous. Looked up from germline, CDR1 is MGHRA and CDR2 is YSYEKL. Trimming cost V 10 bases and J 4 bases, with 22 bases left between them. CDR3 length: 16 residues. CDR3 amino acids: CATPLDPASNNEKLFF. The CDR3 DNA reads TGCGCCACCCCACTAGACCCCGCATCCAATAATGAAAAACTGTTTTTT.